The 9 T cell receptor beta chains below were found in one sample sequenced in a study of cytomegalovirus exposure and HLA in healthy donors. Use of 60 Vbeta and 13 Jbeta primers characterized the PCR. Sequencing used immunoSEQ multiplex PCR; TCRdb keeps in-frame clones, though not all of them. The sample lists 190,000 or so clones, 83% occurring once. The sequenced sample consisted of PBMCs. The receptors were sampled from a man in his forties or fifties in good health and CMV-seronegative.

The rearrangement links TRBV6-5 to TRBJ2-1, with 15 bases that match TRBD2. Germline values: CDR1 MNHEY, CDR2 SVGAGI. The trim removed 4 bases at V and 6 bases at J, leaving 4 bases unmatched. This CDR3 spans 16 amino acids. The CDR3 DNA is TGTGCCAGCAGTTCGGGACTAGCGGGAGGAGCCAATGAGCAGTTCTTC. Its translation: CASSSGLAGGANEQFF.

This chain joins TRBV11-3 and TRBJ2-7; TRBD2 is a possible D gene (6 bases). CDR3 length: 15 amino acids. The V gene's germline CDR1 is SGHNT and CDR2 YENEEA. Trimming stripped 0 bases from V and 4 bases from J, with 13 bases between. As DNA, the CDR3 is TGTGCCAGCAGCTTAGATGGTAGCGGAATTTACGAGCAGTACTTC. It encodes CASSLDGSGIYEQYF.

The rearrangement links TRBV5-6 to TRBJ2-1; 10 bases map to TRBD1. The CDR3 runs to 15 residues. Germline V gene data show CDR1 as SGHDT and CDR2 as YYEEEE. The ends lost 4 bases at V and 12 bases at J; junction bases unmatched: 13. The CDR3 here is CASSQDRGSEDGQFF. CDR3 nucleotide sequence: TGTGCCAGCAGCCAGGACAGGGGGTCGGAGGATGGGCAGTTCTTC.

This clone was observed a handful of times. The chain joins TRBV4-3 to TRBJ2-3; D perhaps matches TRBD1 (6 bases). The CDR3 extends over 15 amino acids. CDR1 and CDR2 from the germline V gene are LGHNA and YSLEER. Trimming pared 4 bases from V and 1 base from J, leaving 12 bases between. CDR3 nucleotides: TGCGCCAGCAGCCTCCAAGGGGGTCGCACAGATACGCAGTATTTT. Translation gives CASSLQGGRTDTQYF.

The chain has TRBV18 and TRBJ2-4; TRBD2 matches at 10 bases. The V gene end was trimmed by 1 base and the J gene end by 0 bases; junction bases not matched to a gene: 6. The CDR3 spans 18 residues. Germline values: CDR1 KGHSH, CDR2 LQKENI. The CDR3 coding sequence is TGTGCCAGCTCACCACTCCCTAGCGGGGGCAGAGCCAAAAACATTCAGTACTTC. It codes for CASSPLPSGGRAKNIQYF.

This clone was recorded once. The gene calls are TRBV4-3 and TRBJ1-1; D perhaps matches TRBD1 (5 bases). Per germline, CDR1 LGHNA and CDR2 YSLEER. V shed 4 bases and J shed 4 bases, with 13 bases lying between them. There are 14 residues in the CDR3. Here the CDR3 DNA reads TGCGCCAGCAGCCTCTTCGGGGGGAGCACTGAAGCTTTCTTT. Its protein is CASSLFGGSTEAFF.

In this sample, this clone turned up a few times. The chain couples TRBV5-8 to TRBJ1-2, with TRBD1 identical over 7 bases. J gave up 4 bases and V 4 bases, and 10 bases lay outside the gene matches. Germline CDR1 is SGHTS and CDR2 is YDEGEE. The CDR3 spans 15 residues. The CDR3 DNA is TGTGCCAGCAGCCCGTTGAAGGGGGCCTCCTATGGCTACACCTTC. It is translated as CASSPLKGASYGYTF.

V is TRBV7-9 and J is TRBJ2-3; D is unclear. The germline CDR1 and CDR2 sequences are SEHNR and FQNEAQ (reference sequence). V lost 4 bases and J 2 bases, leaving 10 bases between the germline ends. CDR3 length equals 14 residues. The CDR3 region is CASSSNPITDTQYF. CDR3 in DNA: TGTGCCAGCAGCTCTAACCCCATCACAGATACGCAGTATTTT.

The V and J genes are TRBV7-2 and TRBJ1-5; 7 bases are shared with TRBD1. With V trimmed by 2 bases and J by 1 base, 8 bases remained unmatched. CDR3 length: 17 residues. CDR1 and CDR2 from the germline V gene are SGHTA and FQGNSA. CDR3 DNA sequence: TGTGCCAGCAGCTTACGCCCGTTGACAGGGAGCAATCAGCCCCAGCATTTT. Its translation: CASSLRPLTGSNQPQHF.